The 2 T cell receptor beta chains below were found in one sample sequenced in a study of T cells in localized non-small cell lung cancer. TCRdb's copy holds only in-frame clones and misses some; the assay was immunoSEQ multiplex PCR. Of around 130,000 clones detected, more than 70% appear once; the ten largest clones hold around 1.8%. Material: peripheral blood, obtained before any cancer treatment. The receptors shown here come from a female donor over 55 with stage I lung adenocarcinoma.

This chain connects TRBV29-1 to TRBJ2-7; 7 bases agree with TRBD2. The V gene end was trimmed by 7 bases and the J gene end by 0 bases; junction bases not matched to a gene: 15. Germline V lookup: CDR1 SQVTM, CDR2 ANQGSEA. The CDR3 has 16 residues. The CDR3 reads CSAGGLLHTSSYEQYF. Here the CDR3 DNA reads TGCAGCGCCGGGGGACTACTCCATACGAGCTCCTACGAGCAGTACTTC.

This sequence joins TRBV23-1 and TRBJ2-2, with TRBD2 matching 7 bases. TRBV23-1 carries the ORF label, with uncertain function. The V segment lost 8 bases and the J segment 7 bases; nucleotides outside the gene matches: 13. CDR3 length: 15 amino acids. This CDR3 reads CASVPLRGYIGELFF. DNA of the CDR3: TGCGCCAGCGTACCTTTGCGGGGGTACATCGGGGAGCTGTTTTTT.